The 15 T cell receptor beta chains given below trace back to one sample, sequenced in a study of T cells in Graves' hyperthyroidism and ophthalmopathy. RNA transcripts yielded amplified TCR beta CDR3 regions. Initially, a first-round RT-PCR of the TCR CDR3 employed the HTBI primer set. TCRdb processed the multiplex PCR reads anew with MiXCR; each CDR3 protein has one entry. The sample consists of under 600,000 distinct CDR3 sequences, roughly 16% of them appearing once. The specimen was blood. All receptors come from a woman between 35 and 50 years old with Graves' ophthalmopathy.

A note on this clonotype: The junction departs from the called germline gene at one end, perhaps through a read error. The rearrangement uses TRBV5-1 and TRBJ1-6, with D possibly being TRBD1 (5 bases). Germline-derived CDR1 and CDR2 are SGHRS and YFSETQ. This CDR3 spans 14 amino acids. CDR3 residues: CASSHGTLNSPLHF. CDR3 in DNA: TGTGCCAGCAGTCACGGGACTCTGAATTCACCCCTCCACTTT.

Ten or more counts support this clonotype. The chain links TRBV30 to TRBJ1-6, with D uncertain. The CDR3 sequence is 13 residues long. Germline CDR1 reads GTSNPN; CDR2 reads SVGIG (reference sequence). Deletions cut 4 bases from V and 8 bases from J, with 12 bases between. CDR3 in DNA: TGTGCCTGGACGACTGGGTGGGATTCACCCCTCCACTTT. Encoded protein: CAWTTGWDSPLHF. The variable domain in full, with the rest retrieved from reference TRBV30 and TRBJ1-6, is SQTIHQWPATLVQPVGSPLSLECTVEGTSNPNLYWYRQAAGRGLQLLFYSVGIGQISSEVPQNLSASRPQDRQFILSSKKLLLSDSGFYLCAWTTGWDSPLHFGNGTRLTVT.

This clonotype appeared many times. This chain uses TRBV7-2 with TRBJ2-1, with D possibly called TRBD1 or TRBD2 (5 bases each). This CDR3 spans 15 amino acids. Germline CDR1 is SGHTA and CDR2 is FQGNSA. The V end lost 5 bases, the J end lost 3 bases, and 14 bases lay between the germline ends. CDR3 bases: TGTGCCAGCAGCACCTACGGGACGGTCTACAATGAGCAGTTCTTC. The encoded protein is CASSTYGTVYNEQFF.

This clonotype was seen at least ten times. The DNA for the CDR3 is TGTGCCAGCAGCGCCGTGACAGGGCGGACTGAAGCTTTCTTT. This translates into CASSAVTGRTEAFF. The chain joins TRBV11-2 to TRBJ1-1; TRBD1 matches at 7 bases. The CDR3 extends over 14 amino acids. Per the germline V gene, CDR1 is SGHAT and CDR2 is FQNNGV. With V trimmed by 5 bases and J by 5 bases, 8 bases remained unmatched.

The CDR3 nucleotides are TGTGCCAGCAGCTTAGAGACAGGAGTCAATCAGCCCCAGCATTTT. Its translation is CASSLETGVNQPQHF. This chain joins TRBV11-2 and TRBJ1-5, with a weak D call TRBD1 (6 bases). V lost 0 bases and J lost 3, with 9 bases in between. The germline V gene has CDR1 SGHAT and CDR2 FQNNGV. The CDR3 length is 15 residues.

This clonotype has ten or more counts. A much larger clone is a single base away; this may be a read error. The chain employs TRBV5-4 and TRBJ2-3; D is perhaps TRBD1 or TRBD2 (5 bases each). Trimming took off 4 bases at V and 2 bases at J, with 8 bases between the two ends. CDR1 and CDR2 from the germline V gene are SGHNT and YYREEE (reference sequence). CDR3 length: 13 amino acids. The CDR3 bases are TGTGCCAGCAGCCGGGACGACACAGATACGCAGTATTTT. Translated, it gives CASSRDDTDTQYF. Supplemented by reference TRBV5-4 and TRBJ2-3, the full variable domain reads ETGVTQSPTHLIKTRGQQVTLRCSSQSGHNTVSWYQQALGQGPQFIFQYYREEENGRGNFPPRFSGLQFPNYSSELNVNALELDDSALYLCASSRDDTDTQYFGPGTRLTVL.

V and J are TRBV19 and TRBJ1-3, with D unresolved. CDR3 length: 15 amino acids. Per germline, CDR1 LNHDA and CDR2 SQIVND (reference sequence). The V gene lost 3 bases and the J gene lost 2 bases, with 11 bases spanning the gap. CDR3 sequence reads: CASSIGETAGNTIYF. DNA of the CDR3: TGTGCCAGTAGTATCGGAGAAACAGCTGGAAACACCATATATTTT.

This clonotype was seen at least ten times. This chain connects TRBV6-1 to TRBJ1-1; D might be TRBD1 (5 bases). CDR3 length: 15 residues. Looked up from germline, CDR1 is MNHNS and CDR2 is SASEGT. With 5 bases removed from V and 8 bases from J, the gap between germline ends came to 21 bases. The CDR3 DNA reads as TGTGCCAGCAGTTACGGGCGGGACGGGGTAGTCGAAGCTTTCTTT. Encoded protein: CASSYGRDGVVEAFF.

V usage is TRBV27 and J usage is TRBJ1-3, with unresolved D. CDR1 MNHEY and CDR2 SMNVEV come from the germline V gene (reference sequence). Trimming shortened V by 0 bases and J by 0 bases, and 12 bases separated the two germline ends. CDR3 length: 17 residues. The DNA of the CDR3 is TGTGCCAGCAGTTTATCAGGAGGGCTGTACTCTGGAAACACCATATATTTT. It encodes CASSLSGGLYSGNTIYF.

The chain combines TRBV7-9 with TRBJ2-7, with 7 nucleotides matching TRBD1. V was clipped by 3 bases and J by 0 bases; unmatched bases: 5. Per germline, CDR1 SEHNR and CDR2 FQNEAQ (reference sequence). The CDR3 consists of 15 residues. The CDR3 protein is CASSFGQEVSYEQYF. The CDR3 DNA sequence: TGTGCCAGCAGCTTCGGACAGGAGGTCTCCTACGAGCAGTACTTC.

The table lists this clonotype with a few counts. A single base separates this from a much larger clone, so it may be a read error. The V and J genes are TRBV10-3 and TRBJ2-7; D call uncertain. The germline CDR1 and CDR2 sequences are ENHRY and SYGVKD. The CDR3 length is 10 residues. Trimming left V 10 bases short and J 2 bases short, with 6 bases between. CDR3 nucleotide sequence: TGTGCCACCGGAACCTACGAGCAGTACTTC. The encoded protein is CATGTYEQYF.

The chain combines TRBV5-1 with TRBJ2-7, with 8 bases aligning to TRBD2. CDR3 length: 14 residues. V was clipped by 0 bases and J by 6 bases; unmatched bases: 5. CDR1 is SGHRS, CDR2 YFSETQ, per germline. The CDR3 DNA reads TGCGCCAGCAGCTTGGTAGCGGGAACCGTCGAGCAGTACTTC. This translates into CASSLVAGTVEQYF. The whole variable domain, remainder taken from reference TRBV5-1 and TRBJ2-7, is KAGVTQTPRYLIKTRGQQVTLSCSPISGHRSVSWYQQTPGQGLQFLFEYFSETQRNKGNFPGRFSGRQFSNSRSEMNVSTLELGDSALYLCASSLVAGTVEQYFGPGTRLTVT.

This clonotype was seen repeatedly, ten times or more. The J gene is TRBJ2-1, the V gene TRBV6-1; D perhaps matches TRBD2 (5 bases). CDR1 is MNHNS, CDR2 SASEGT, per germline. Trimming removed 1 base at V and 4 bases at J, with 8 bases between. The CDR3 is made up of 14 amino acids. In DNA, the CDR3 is TGTGCCAGCAGTGAAGGGAGGATTTACAATGAGCAGTTCTTC. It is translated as CASSEGRIYNEQFF.

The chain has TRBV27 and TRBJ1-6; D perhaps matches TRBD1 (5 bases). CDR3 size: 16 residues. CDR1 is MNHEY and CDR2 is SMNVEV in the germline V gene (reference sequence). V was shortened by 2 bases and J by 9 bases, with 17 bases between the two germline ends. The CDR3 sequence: CASSLTQAGGGSPLHF. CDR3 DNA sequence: TGTGCCAGCAGTTTAACGCAAGCAGGTGGGGGTTCACCCCTCCACTTT.

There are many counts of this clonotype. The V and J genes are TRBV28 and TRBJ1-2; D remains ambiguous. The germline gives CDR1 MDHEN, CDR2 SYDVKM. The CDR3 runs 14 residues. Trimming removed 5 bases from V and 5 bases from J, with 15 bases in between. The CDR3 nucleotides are TGTGCCAGCAGTGCCGCGGGTGAGGGATATGGCTACACCTTC. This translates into CASSAAGEGYGYTF.